This T cell receptor beta chain was retrieved from a study of breast tumors, draining lymph nodes, adjacent tissues. Study-wide points: Most tumor T cells seemingly derive from lymph node, then expand in tumor. Compared with lymph nodes, tumors were less diverse; compared with nontumor tissue, more.

Axillary draining lymph nodes of breast cancer patients supplied the node samples. This clonotype came up many times. The target antigen is unknown. Germline-derived CDR1 and CDR2 are SGHRS and YFSETQ. The CDR3 spans 15 residues. V lost 0 bases and J 3 bases, leaving 12 bases between the germline ends. TCRdb redid the calling of the multiplex PCR reads with MiXCR, one entry per CDR3 protein. The table records approximately 130,000 distinct CDR3 sequences, 20% to 25% of them present only once. Material for sequencing was axillary lymph node tissue. The sequence derives from a female donor with breast cancer. Some clones in this sample may be carry-over from other donors' samples. The chain uses TRBV5-1 and TRBJ1-2; TRBD1 might be the D (6 bases). The CDR3 spells CASSLEQGLDYGYTF. CDR3 DNA sequence: TGCGCCAGCAGCTTGGAACAGGGACTTGACTATGGCTACACCTTC.